This TCR beta chain was identified during a study of T cell clonotyping in hematopoietic cell transplantation. Study outcomes and limitations: Few recipient clonotypes overlapped donors; over 97% were de novo at given depth. Without cell sorting, CD4 versus CD8 contributions remain unresolved. Broader posttransplant TCR repertoire diversity was predicted by graft donor and pretransplant recipient Inverse Simpson Index values.

Trimming took off 6 bases at V and 3 bases at J, with 12 bases between the two ends. The CDR3 contains 13 residues. Germline V gene data show CDR1 as MNHNY and CDR2 as SVGAGI (reference sequence). The repertoire was sequenced with immunoSEQ multiplex PCR; TCRdb's copy has only in-frame clones and lacks some. This repertoire shows tens of thousands of clones, roughly 92% found once; its top ten account for about 0.81%. In this sample, this clone turned up once. Antigen unknown. V usage is TRBV6-6 and J usage is TRBJ2-7, with D uncertain. Material for sequencing was peripheral blood mononuclear cells. This receptor was identified in a woman aged 45-60 years in good health. Some clones in this sample may be carry-over from other donors' samples. The CDR3 DNA reads as TGTGCCAGCAGCCCTGGGATTCTCTACGAGCAGTACTTC. Translating gives CASSPGILYEQYF.